Listed below are T cell receptor beta chains from one sample, sequenced in a study of T cell responses to AZD1222 COVID-19 vaccine. Only in-frame clones appear in the TCRdb table, and some are missing; sequencing was by immunoSEQ multiplex PCR. The sample has 100,000 to 150,000 clones; 89% are singletons. The specimen comprised peripheral blood, sampled on day 0 of AZD1222 vaccination. Every receptor here comes from an adult in good health. CDR3s include the opening cysteine and the closing phenylalanine or tryptophan. The order of the fields is D gene, V gene, J gene, clone size, CDR3 DNA, CDR3 protein. The D gene is left open where the match is weak. The size of a clone is reported for some rows only, either as once, few or many, or as a class for expanded clones.

D: TRBD1
V: TRBV6-4
J: TRBJ1-2
size: -
DNA: TGTGCCAGCAGTGCCGGGACAGGGGTCGCTGGCTACACCTTC
CDR3: CASSAGTGVAGYTF

D: TRBD2
V: TRBV9
J: TRBJ2-1
size: -
DNA: TGTGCCAGCAGCTTAGCGGGAGGGCCTAACAATGAGCAGTTCTTC
CDR3: CASSLAGGPNNEQFF

D: -
V: TRBV6-2/TRBV6-3
J: TRBJ1-1
size: -
DNA: TGTGCCAGCAGTTACTCGTTATGGGGTGACACTGAAGCTTTCTTT
CDR3: CASSYSLWGDTEAFF

D: TRBD1
V: TRBV19
J: TRBJ2-1
size: -
DNA: TGTGCCAGTAGTATGATTAGGGGACAGGGGAGGGATGAGCAGTTCTTC
CDR3: CASSMIRGQGRDEQFF

D: -
V: TRBV7-9
J: TRBJ1-4
size: -
DNA: TGTGCCAGCAGCTTAGTCGGCAGGGTGGATGAAAAACTGTTTTTT
CDR3: CASSLVGRVDEKLFF

D: -
V: TRBV4-1
J: TRBJ2-2
size: -
DNA: TGCGCCAGCAGCCAAGGGACAGCTAACACCGGGGAGCTGTTTTTT
CDR3: CASSQGTANTGELFF

D: -
V: TRBV5-1
J: TRBJ1-1
size: few
DNA: TGCGCCAGCAGCTTGACAATAACAGGGCAACGGGGTGAAGCTTTCTTT
CDR3: CASSLTITGQRGEAFF

D: TRBD1
V: TRBV18
J: TRBJ1-1
size: -
DNA: TGTGCCAGCTCACGATCACAGGGGATTAACACTGAAGCTTTCTTT
CDR3: CASSRSQGINTEAFF

D: -
V: TRBV28
J: TRBJ2-7
size: -
DNA: TGTGCCAGCAGCTATCCCTGGGCAGGGCGGGAGCAGTACTTC
CDR3: CASSYPWAGREQYF

D: -
V: TRBV6-1
J: TRBJ2-7
size: -
DNA: TGTGCCAGCAGCGAAGGGACCCCTACCGAGCAGTACTTC
CDR3: CASSEGTPTEQYF

D: TRBD1
V: TRBV5-1
J: TRBJ2-4
size: -
DNA: TGCGCCAGCAGCCCCGGGGCAGGGGGAAACATTCAGTACTTC
CDR3: CASSPGAGGNIQYF

D: TRBD1
V: TRBV9
J: TRBJ2-7
size: -
DNA: TGTGCCAGCAGCCCTCCCCCGGGACAGGGGGCCTACGAGCAGTACTTC
CDR3: CASSPPPGQGAYEQYF

D: -
V: TRBV7-2
J: TRBJ1-5
size: -
DNA: TGTGCCAGCAGCCAGGGCCTGGGAATTCCTCAGCCCCAGCATTTT
CDR3: CASSQGLGIPQPQHF

D: -
V: TRBV20-1
J: TRBJ1-1
size: -
DNA: TGCAGTGCCTTGGGAAGTGGTGCTTTCTTT
CDR3: CSALGSGAFF

D: TRBD1
V: TRBV6-6
J: TRBJ1-6
size: -
DNA: TGTGCCAGCAGCTCCCCGACCCCGGGACAGGTCTTTGGCTGGGATTCACCCCTCCACTTT
CDR3: CASSSPTPGQVFGWDSPLHF

D: TRBD1
V: TRBV28
J: TRBJ1-1
size: -
DNA: TGTGCCAGCAGTATATCGGACAGGGAGAACACTGAAGCTTTCTTT
CDR3: CASSISDRENTEAFF

D: -
V: TRBV14
J: TRBJ1-1
size: -
DNA: TGTGCCAGCAGCCTCCAGACAGGGAACACTGAAGCTTTCTTT
CDR3: CASSLQTGNTEAFF

D: -
V: TRBV19
J: TRBJ1-2
size: -
DNA: TGTGCCAGTAGCTGGACGGAGAGGGCAGGCTACACCTTC
CDR3: CASSWTERAGYTF

D: -
V: TRBV7-9
J: TRBJ1-1
size: -
DNA: TGTGCCAGCAGCCCCCAGGGCGCGAACACTGAAGCTTTCTTT
CDR3: CASSPQGANTEAFF

D: TRBD2
V: TRBV19
J: TRBJ2-7
size: -
DNA: TGTGCCAGTACCGCTACGCTAGCGGGGGCCTACGAGCAGTACTTC
CDR3: CASTATLAGAYEQYF

D: -
V: TRBV19
J: TRBJ2-6
size: -
DNA: TGTGCCAGTAGCCGGAGGGGCTCTGGGGCCAACGTCCTGACTTTC
CDR3: CASSRRGSGANVLTF

D: -
V: TRBV5-4
J: TRBJ1-5
size: -
DNA: TGTGCCAGCAGCCTAGACAGTAGCAATCAGCCCCAGCATTTT
CDR3: CASSLDSSNQPQHF

D: -
V: TRBV7-9
J: TRBJ1-2
size: -
DNA: TGTGCCAGCAGCCTCCCGGCCGGCTATGGCTACACCTTC
CDR3: CASSLPAGYGYTF

D: TRBD2
V: TRBV24-1
J: TRBJ2-1
size: -
DNA: TGTGCCACCAGTGGCCTAGCGGGAGACAATGAGCAGTTCTTC
CDR3: CATSGLAGDNEQFF